Listed below are T cell receptor beta chains from one sample, sequenced in a study of blood T cells in healthy people across ages. TCRdb processed the 5' RACE reads anew with MiXCR; each CDR3 protein has one entry. The repertoire consists of hundreds of thousands of distinct CDR3 sequences, with approximately 59% occurring once and the leading ten covering around 30%. Sample: blood. The receptors stem from a young man in good health. The CDR3 runs from the conserved cysteine through the conserved F or W. The D gene is left open where the match is weak. Clone sizes are given selectively: once, few, many, or a class where the clone is expanded.

D: .; V: TRBV27; size: many; J: TRBJ1-6; DNA: TGTGCCAGCAGTCCTGGATGGAATTATAATTCACCCCTCCACTTT; CDR3: CASSPGWNYNSPLHF
D: .; V: TRBV15; size: .; J: TRBJ2-5; DNA: TGTGCCACCAGCATGAGACTGGAGACCCAGTACTTC; CDR3: CATSMRLETQYF
D: .; V: TRBV19; size: .; J: TRBJ2-2; DNA: TGTGCCACCGCCGAGGGCGCGGGGAGCACCGGGGAGCTGTTTTTT; CDR3: CATAEGAGSTGELFF
D: .; V: TRBV7-9; size: .; J: TRBJ2-4; DNA: TGTGCCAGCAGCTTAGCAGACGGGCAGGAAGAGGCCCAGTACTTC; CDR3: CASSLADGQEEAQYF
D: TRBD1; V: TRBV18; size: .; J: TRBJ2-5; DNA: TGTGCCAGCTCATTGGGGACAGAAGTGACCCAGTACTTC; CDR3: CASSLGTEVTQYF
D: .; V: TRBV6-1; size: .; J: TRBJ2-1; DNA: TGTGCTAGCTGGCGGGGTACCTACAATGAGCAGTTCTTC; CDR3: CASWRGTYNEQFF
D: .; V: TRBV12-3/TRBV12-4; size: .; J: TRBJ1-2; DNA: TGTGCCAGCAGCCGCGGAAGCCCTTATGGCTACACCTTC; CDR3: CASSRGSPYGYTF
D: .; V: TRBV28; size: .; J: TRBJ1-1; DNA: TGTGCCAGCAGCACCCCGACAGGGAACACTGAAGCTTTCTTT; CDR3: CASSTPTGNTEAFF
D: .; V: TRBV20-1; size: few; J: TRBJ2-1; DNA: TGCAGTGCCCACACCCTTAACGACCGCTACAATGAGCAGTTCTTC; CDR3: CSAHTLNDRYNEQFF
D: TRBD1; V: TRBV28; size: .; J: TRBJ2-7; DNA: TGTGCCAGCAGTCGAGGGACAGGGGGTGTCAGCGAGCAGTACTTC; CDR3: CASSRGTGGVSEQYF
D: .; V: TRBV4-3; size: once; J: TRBJ2-7; DNA: TGCGCCAGCAGCCAAGGCGGAGGTTCGACCTACGAGCAGTACTTC; CDR3: CASSQGGGSTYEQYF
D: TRBD1; V: TRBV7-2; size: once; J: TRBJ2-7; DNA: TGTGCCAGCAGCTTAACAGGGACAGCCAGCTCCTACGAGCAGTACTTC; CDR3: CASSLTGTASSYEQYF
D: TRBD2; V: TRBV4-2; size: few; J: TRBJ2-5; DNA: TGTGCCAGCAGCCAAGGGGAGGCCGGGGGGTTGGTAGAGACCCAGTACTTC; CDR3: CASSQGEAGGLVETQYF
D: TRBD1; V: TRBV7-2; size: many; J: TRBJ2-7; DNA: TGTGCCAGCAGTTTAGGGACAGGGTACTACGAGCAGTACTTC; CDR3: CASSLGTGYYEQYF
D: .; V: TRBV7-2; size: .; J: TRBJ2-4; DNA: TGTGCCAGCAGCTTAGTTGTAGGACTGAAAAACATTCAGTACTTC; CDR3: CASSLVVGLKNIQYF
D: .; V: TRBV11-2; size: many; J: TRBJ2-1; DNA: TGTGCCAGCTTCAGGGTGGGGGACAATGAGCAGTTCTTC; CDR3: CASFRVGDNEQFF
D: TRBD1; V: TRBV20-1; size: few; J: TRBJ2-3; DNA: TGCAGTGACCCGTTAGTTCCACAGGGGTACACAGATACGCAGTATTTT; CDR3: CSDPLVPQGYTDTQYF
D: .; V: TRBV11-1; size: few; J: TRBJ2-4; DNA: TGTGCCAGCAGCGCCCATACTGAGCAGTACTTC; CDR3: CASSAHTEQYF
D: .; V: TRBV7-9; size: few; J: TRBJ1-1; DNA: TGTGCCAGCAGCTGGCCTCGGGCGAACACTGAAGCTTTCTTT; CDR3: CASSWPRANTEAFF
D: .; V: TRBV5-1; size: once; J: TRBJ2-3; DNA: TGCGCCAGCAGCTTGGGCCCACAGAGACCCACAGATACGCAGTATTTT; CDR3: CASSLGPQRPTDTQYF
D: TRBD2; V: TRBV10-3; size: .; J: TRBJ2-1; DNA: TGTGCCATCAGTGATTCGACTAGCGGGGGGTGGTTAGGCCATGAGCAGTTCTTC; CDR3: CAISDSTSGGWLGHEQFF
D: .; V: TRBV4-2; size: .; J: TRBJ2-1; DNA: TGTGCCAGCAGCCAAGCTGAGGGGCGCCAGTTCTTC; CDR3: CASSQAEGRQFF
D: TRBD1; V: TRBV20-1; size: .; J: TRBJ2-1; DNA: TGCAGTCGCGGTGGGCAGGGGGCACTGAATGAGCAGTTCTTC; CDR3: CSRGGQGALNEQFF
D: TRBD1; V: TRBV2; size: once; J: TRBJ1-2; DNA: TGTGCCAGCAGTGCAACAGGGGGCAGCTATGGCTACACCTTC; CDR3: CASSATGGSYGYTF
D: TRBD1; V: TRBV6-5; size: .; J: TRBJ1-6; DNA: TGTGCCAGCATCCCTTGGACAGGGGACAATTCACCCCTCCACTTT; CDR3: CASIPWTGDNSPLHF
D: .; V: TRBV7-2; size: .; J: TRBJ2-7; DNA: TGTGCCAGCAGCTATACCTCCAGGTACCTCTCCTACGAGCAGTACTTC; CDR3: CASSYTSRYLSYEQYF
D: TRBD1; V: TRBV2; size: .; J: TRBJ1-6; DNA: TGTGCCAGCAACACCGGGACAGGACCAAATTCACCCCTCCACTTT; CDR3: CASNTGTGPNSPLHF
D: .; V: TRBV3-1; size: .; J: TRBJ2-4; DNA: TGTGCCAGCAGCCAAAACGGGATAGCCAAAAACATTCAGTACTTC; CDR3: CASSQNGIAKNIQYF
D: .; V: TRBV14; size: once; J: TRBJ2-5; DNA: TGTGCCAGCAGCCAAGATCCGATGGAGACCCAGTACTTC; CDR3: CASSQDPMETQYF
D: .; V: TRBV20-1; size: few; J: TRBJ2-5; DNA: TGCAGTGCTAGTTCCGGACACTCCCGAAAGACCCAGTACTTC; CDR3: CSASSGHSRKTQYF
D: TRBD1; V: TRBV20-1; size: .; J: TRBJ2-7; DNA: TGCAGTGCTAGAACAGGGGGTGTCTACGAGCAGTACTTC; CDR3: CSARTGGVYEQYF
D: TRBD2; V: TRBV5-6; size: .; J: TRBJ2-1; DNA: TGTGCCGGTCGGGCCGCGGGGGCCTACAATGAGCAGTTCTTC; CDR3: CAGRAAGAYNEQFF